Sequencing of this T cell receptor beta chain was carried out in a study of blood T cell repertoires in COVID-19. About the research overall: Both acute and convalescent COVID-19 samples were obtained from the United States, Italy and Spain.

The CDR3 is made up of 13 amino acids. V lost 2 bases, J lost 7 bases, and 11 bases lay in between. Sequencing used immunoSEQ multiplex PCR; TCRdb keeps in-frame clones, though not all of them. Of about 290,000 clones listed, around four fifths were seen once; the top ten hold over 3.5%. The sample consisted of peripheral blood. The V call is TRBV12-3 or TRBV12-4, the J call TRBJ1-1; D not resolved. This sequence was found in a woman aged 45-65 years with active or convalescent COVID-19. Written as DNA, the CDR3 is TGTGCCAGCAGTTTATTTGGTCAGGTTGAAGCTTTCTTT. Its translation: CASSLFGQVEAFF.